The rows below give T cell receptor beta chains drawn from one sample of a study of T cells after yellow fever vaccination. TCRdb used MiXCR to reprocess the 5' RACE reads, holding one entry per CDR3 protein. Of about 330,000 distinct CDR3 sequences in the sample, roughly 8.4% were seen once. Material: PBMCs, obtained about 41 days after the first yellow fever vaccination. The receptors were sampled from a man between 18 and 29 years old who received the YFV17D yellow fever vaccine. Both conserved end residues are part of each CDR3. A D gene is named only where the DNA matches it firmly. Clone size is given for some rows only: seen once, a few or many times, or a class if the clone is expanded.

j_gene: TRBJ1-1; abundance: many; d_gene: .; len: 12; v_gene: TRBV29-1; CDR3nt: TGCAGCGTTTCATCCCGGCGACCTGAAGCTTTCTTT; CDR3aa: CSVSSRRPEAFF
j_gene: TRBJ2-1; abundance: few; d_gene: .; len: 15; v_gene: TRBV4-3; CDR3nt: TGCGCCAGCAGTCCCGGGACACCTCCCTACAATGAGCAGTTCTTC; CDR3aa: CASSPGTPPYNEQFF
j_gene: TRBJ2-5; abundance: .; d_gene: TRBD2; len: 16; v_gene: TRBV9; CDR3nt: TGTGCCAGCAGCGCTAGCGGGGGGGCCGTGGGTGAGACCCAGTACTTC; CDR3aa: CASSASGGAVGETQYF
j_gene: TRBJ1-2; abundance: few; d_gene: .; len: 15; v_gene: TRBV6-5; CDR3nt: TGTGCCAGCAGTTACCGAGCTGCTTCTAACTATGGCTACACCTTC; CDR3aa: CASSYRAASNYGYTF
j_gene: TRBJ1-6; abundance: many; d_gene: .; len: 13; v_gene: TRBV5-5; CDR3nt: TGTGCCAGCAGCTTGGTGGGTGACTCACCCCTCCACTTT; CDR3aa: CASSLVGDSPLHF
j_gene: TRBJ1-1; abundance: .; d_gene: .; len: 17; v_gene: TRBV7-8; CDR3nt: TGTGCCAGCAGCTTAGCGGCCGGTTCGGTGCGTGGGACTGAAGCTTTCTTT; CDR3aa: CASSLAAGSVRGTEAFF
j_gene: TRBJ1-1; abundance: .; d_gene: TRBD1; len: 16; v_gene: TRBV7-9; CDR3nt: TGTGCCAGCAGCTTAGACCAGGGGGCACCGAACACTGAAGCTTTCTTT; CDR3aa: CASSLDQGAPNTEAFF
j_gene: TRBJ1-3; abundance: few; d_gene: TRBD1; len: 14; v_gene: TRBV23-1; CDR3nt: TGCGCCAGCGCCCGGACAGGGGCTGGAAACACCATATATTTT; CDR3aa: CASARTGAGNTIYF
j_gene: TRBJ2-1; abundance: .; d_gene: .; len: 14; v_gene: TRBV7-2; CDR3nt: TGTGCCAGCAGCCCGTCACCCACTTACAATGAGCAGTTCTTC; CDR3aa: CASSPSPTYNEQFF
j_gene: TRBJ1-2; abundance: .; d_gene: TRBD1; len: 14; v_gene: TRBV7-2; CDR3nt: TGTGCCAGCAGCGCGTTGGGACAGGCTTATGGCTACACCTTC; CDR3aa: CASSALGQAYGYTF
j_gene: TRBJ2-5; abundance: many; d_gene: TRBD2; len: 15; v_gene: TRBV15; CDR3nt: TGTGCCACCAGCACGAGACCGGGACTAGCGGGATCCCAGTACTTC; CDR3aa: CATSTRPGLAGSQYF
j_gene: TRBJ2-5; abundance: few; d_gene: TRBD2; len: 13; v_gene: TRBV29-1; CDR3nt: TGCAGCGTTGGACTAGCGGGGGTAGAGACCCAGTACTTC; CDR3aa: CSVGLAGVETQYF
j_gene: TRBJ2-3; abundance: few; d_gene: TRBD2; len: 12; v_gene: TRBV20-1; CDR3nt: TGCAGTCGACGGGGGGGCCAAGATACGCAGTATTTT; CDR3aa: CSRRGGQDTQYF
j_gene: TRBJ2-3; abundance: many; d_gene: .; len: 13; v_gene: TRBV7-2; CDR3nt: TGTGCCAGCAGCCTCTTGGTCGCAGATACGCAGTATTTT; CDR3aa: CASSLLVADTQYF
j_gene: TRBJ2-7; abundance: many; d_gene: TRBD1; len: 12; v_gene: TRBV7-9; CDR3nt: TGTGCCAGCAGCTCAACAGGGGACGAGCAGTACTTC; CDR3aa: CASSSTGDEQYF
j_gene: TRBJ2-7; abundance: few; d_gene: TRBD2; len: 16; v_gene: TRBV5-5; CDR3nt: TGTGCCAGCAGCCTGGGGGGGTCAATGGCGATCGACGAGCAGTACTTC; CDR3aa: CASSLGGSMAIDEQYF
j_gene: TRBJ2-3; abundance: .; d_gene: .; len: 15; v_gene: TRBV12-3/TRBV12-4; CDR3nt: TGTGCCAGCAGTTTGACGACGGGGAGCACAGATACGCAGTATTTT; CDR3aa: CASSLTTGSTDTQYF
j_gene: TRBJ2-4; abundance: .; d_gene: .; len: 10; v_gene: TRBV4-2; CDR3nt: TGTGCCAGCGGCCGGGGGCTCCAGTACTTC; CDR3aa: CASGRGLQYF
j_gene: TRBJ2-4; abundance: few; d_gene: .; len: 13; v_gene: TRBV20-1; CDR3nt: TGCAGTGGGACTGAGATGGTCAAAAACATTCAGTACTTC; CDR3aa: CSGTEMVKNIQYF
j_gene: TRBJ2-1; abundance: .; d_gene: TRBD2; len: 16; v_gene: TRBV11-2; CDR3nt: TGTGCCAGCAGCTTAGCAAGCGGGGTATGGGAACGTGAGCAGTTCTTC; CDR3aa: CASSLASGVWEREQFF
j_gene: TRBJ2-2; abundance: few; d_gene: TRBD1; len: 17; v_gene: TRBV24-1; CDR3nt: TGTGCCACCAGTCGACTTGGGACAGGGTTGAACACCGGGGAGCTGTTTTTT; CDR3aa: CATSRLGTGLNTGELFF
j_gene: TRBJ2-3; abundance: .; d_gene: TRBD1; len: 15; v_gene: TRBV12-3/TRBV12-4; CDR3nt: TGTGCCAGCAGTTCAGGACAGGGGGCGGGAGATACGCAGTATTTT; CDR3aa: CASSSGQGAGDTQYF
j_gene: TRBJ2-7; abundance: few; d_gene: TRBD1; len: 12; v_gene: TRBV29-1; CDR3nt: TGCAGCGTACGACAGGGCTCCTACGAGCAGTACTTC; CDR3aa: CSVRQGSYEQYF
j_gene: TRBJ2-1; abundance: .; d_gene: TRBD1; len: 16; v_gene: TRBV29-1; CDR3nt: TGCAGCGTTGTGAAGAACCCCGGGACAGAGTACAATGAGCAGTTCTTC; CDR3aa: CSVVKNPGTEYNEQFF